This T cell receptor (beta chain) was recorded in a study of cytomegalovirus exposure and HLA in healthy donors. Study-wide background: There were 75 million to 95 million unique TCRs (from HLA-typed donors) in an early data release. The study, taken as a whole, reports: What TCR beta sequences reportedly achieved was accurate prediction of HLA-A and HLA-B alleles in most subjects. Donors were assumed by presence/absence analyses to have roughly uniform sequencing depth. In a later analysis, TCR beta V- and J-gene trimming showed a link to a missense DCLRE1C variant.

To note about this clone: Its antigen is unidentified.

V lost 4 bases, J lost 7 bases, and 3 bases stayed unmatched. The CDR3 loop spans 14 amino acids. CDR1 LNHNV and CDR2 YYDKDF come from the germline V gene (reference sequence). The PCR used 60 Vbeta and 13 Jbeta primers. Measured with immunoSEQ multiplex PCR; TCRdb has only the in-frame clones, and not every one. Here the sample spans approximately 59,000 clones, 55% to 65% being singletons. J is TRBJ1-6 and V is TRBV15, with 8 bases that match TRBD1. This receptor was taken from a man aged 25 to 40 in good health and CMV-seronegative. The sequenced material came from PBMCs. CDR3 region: CATSTDRGNSPLHF. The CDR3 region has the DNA TGTGCCACCAGCACTGACAGGGGAAATTCACCCCTCCACTTT.